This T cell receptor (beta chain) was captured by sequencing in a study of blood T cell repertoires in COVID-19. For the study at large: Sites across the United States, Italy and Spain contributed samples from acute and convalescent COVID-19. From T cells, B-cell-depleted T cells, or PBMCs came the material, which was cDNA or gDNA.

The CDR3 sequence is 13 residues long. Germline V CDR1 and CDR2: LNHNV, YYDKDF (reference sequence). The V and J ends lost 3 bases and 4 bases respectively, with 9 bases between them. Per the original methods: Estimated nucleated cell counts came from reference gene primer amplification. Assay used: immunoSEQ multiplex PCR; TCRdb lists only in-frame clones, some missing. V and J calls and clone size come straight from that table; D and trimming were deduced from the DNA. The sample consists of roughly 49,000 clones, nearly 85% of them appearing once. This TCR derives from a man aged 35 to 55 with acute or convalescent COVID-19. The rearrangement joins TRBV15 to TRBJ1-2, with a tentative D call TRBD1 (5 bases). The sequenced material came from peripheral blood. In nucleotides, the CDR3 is TGTGCCACCAGCAGGGGGCAGGGCTATGGCTACACCTTC. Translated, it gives CATSRGQGYGYTF.